This note documents a single TCR beta chain sequence. Its matching antigen is unknown. In the PCR, 60 Vbeta and 13 Jbeta primers were used. Assay used: immunoSEQ multiplex PCR; TCRdb lists only in-frame clones, some missing. Of about 160,000 clones in the sample, 55% to 80% were seen once. The sample comes from a study of cytomegalovirus exposure and HLA in healthy donors. Across the whole study: There were under 140 million unique TCR beta sequences, drawn from around 180 million T cells, in an earlier analysis.

CDR1 and CDR2 (germline): MDHEN, SYDVKM. Trimming took 5 bases from V and 4 from J; bases not matched to a gene: 7. The CDR3 spans 14 residues. Study results and limitations: Most sequenced TCRs were rare (though some public TCRs occurred in many donors). The study listed roughly 160 cytomegalovirus-associated TCR beta chains.

Source material: PBMCs. The chain uses TRBV28 and TRBJ1-2; 7 nucleotides align to TRBD1. The source is a woman in her fifties or sixties in good health and CMV-seropositive. CDR3 amino acids: CASSPGGQGYGYTF. The CDR3 coding sequence is TGTGCCAGCAGTCCAGGGGGTCAGGGCTATGGCTACACCTTC.